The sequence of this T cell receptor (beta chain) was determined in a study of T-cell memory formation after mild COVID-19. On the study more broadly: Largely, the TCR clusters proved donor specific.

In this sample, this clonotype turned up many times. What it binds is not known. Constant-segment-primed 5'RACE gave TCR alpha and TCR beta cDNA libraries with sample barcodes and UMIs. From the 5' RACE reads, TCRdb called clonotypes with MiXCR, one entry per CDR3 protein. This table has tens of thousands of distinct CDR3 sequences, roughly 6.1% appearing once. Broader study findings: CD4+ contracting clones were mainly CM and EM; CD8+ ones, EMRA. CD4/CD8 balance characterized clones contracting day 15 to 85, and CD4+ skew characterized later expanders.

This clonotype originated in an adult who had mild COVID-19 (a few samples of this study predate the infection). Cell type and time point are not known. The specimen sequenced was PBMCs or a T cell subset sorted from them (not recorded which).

The CDR3 region has the DNA TGCAGTGCTAGACAGGGGGCGAAAAGCACAGATACGCAGTATTTT. Translated: CSARQGAKSTDTQYF. V gene TRBV20-1 combines with J gene TRBJ2-3; TRBD1 aligns across 8 bases. The germline V gene has CDR1 DFQATT and CDR2 SNEGSKA (reference sequence). This CDR3 spans 15 amino acids. V trimming: 2 bases; J trimming: 0 bases; junction bases outside the gene matches: 4.